These T cell receptor beta chains were read from a single sample in a study of blood T cell repertoires in COVID-19. Profiled with immunoSEQ multiplex PCR; TCRdb holds only in-frame clones, not every one. The repertoire consists of 270,000 or so clones, with more than 65% occurring once and the leading ten covering 3.1%. Sequenced sample: peripheral blood. Receptor source: a woman between 18 and 29 years old with acute or convalescent COVID-19. Both conserved end residues are part of each CDR3. D genes are given only for firm matches. The size field is filled for only some rows; it gives once, few, many or a size class.

len	d_gene	v_gene	j_gene	abundance	CDR3aa	CDR3nt
15	NA	TRBV7-8	TRBJ1-5	NA	CASSLTGGRNQPQHF	TGTGCCAGCAGCTTAACTGGGGGCCGCAATCAGCCCCAGCATTTT
12	NA	TRBV6-4	TRBJ1-1	NA	CARPPGGTEAFF	TGTGCCCGCCCCCCCGGGGGCACTGAAGCTTTCTTT
15	NA	TRBV28	TRBJ1-5	NA	CASSRGGYSNQPQHF	TGTGCCAGCAGTCGCGGGGGATATAGCAATCAGCCCCAGCATTTT
17	NA	TRBV7-9	TRBJ2-1	NA	CASSLGGYRGKSDEQFF	TGTGCCAGCAGCCTTGGCGGGTATAGGGGGAAAAGCGATGAGCAGTTCTTC
14	TRBD1	TRBV28	TRBJ1-5	once	CASSSGQGAQPQHF	TGTGCCAGCAGTTCGGGACAGGGGGCCCAGCCCCAGCATTTT
16	NA	TRBV12-2	TRBJ1-1	NA	CASRPRREDMNTEAFF	TGTGCAAGTCGCCCAAGACGTGAGGATATGAACACTGAAGCTTTCTTT
15	TRBD2	TRBV7-3	TRBJ2-1	NA	CASSSGLAGGNEQFF	TGTGCCAGCAGCTCTGGGCTAGCGGGAGGAAATGAGCAGTTCTTC
17	TRBD1	TRBV4-3	TRBJ1-6	few	CASSQASYRQGISPLHF	TGCGCCAGCAGCCAAGCATCATATAGACAGGGGATATCACCCCTCCACTTT
15	NA	TRBV28	TRBJ2-5	NA	CASSYEQGWRETQYF	TGTGCCAGCAGTTATGAGCAGGGGTGGCGAGAGACCCAGTACTTC
15	TRBD2	TRBV30	TRBJ2-5	many	CAWSGFSGSQETQYF	TGTGCCTGGAGTGGTTTTAGCGGGAGCCAAGAGACCCAGTACTTC
15	TRBD2	TRBV11-2	TRBJ2-7	NA	CASSPASGRIYEQYF	TGTGCCAGCAGCCCCGCTAGCGGGAGGATTTACGAGCAGTACTTC
15	TRBD1	TRBV27	TRBJ1-1	NA	CASSLRSSTGVGAFF	TGTGCCAGCAGTCTACGATCATCCACAGGGGTTGGGGCTTTCTTT
15	TRBD1	TRBV27	TRBJ1-2	NA	CASSFLDRGNYGYTF	TGTGCCAGCAGTTTTCTGGACAGGGGAAACTATGGCTACACCTTC
13	NA	TRBV21-1	TRBJ1-4	once	CASSGGTNEKLFF	TGTGCCAGCAGCGGAGGAACTAATGAAAAACTGTTTTTT
13	NA	TRBV5-1	TRBJ2-5	once	CASSPGRGGTQYF	TGCGCCAGCAGCCCCGGACGGGGAGGGACCCAGTACTTC
14	TRBD1	TRBV10-3	TRBJ2-7	NA	CAISDLRDSYEQYF	TGTGCCATCAGCGACCTTCGGGACAGTTACGAGCAGTACTTC
15	NA	TRBV4-2	TRBJ1-2	NA	CASSQDLTGPYGYTF	TGTGCCAGCAGCCAAGATCTTACAGGACCCTATGGCTACACCTTC
12	TRBD1	TRBV30	TRBJ1-6	NA	CAWTGGDSPLHF	TGTGCCTGGACAGGGGGCGATTCACCCCTCCACTTT
15	NA	TRBV9	TRBJ1-1	NA	CASSFRDTLNTEAFF	TGTGCCAGCAGCTTCCGGGACACCTTGAACACTGAAGCTTTCTTT
15	TRBD1	TRBV7-9	TRBJ2-7	NA	CASSHGTGRPYEQYF	TGTGCCAGCAGCCATGGGACAGGCCGCCCCTACGAGCAGTACTTC
16	TRBD1	TRBV6-5	TRBJ2-4	few	CASSYVTGLGKNIQYF	TGTGCCAGCAGTTACGTGACAGGGTTGGGCAAAAACATTCAGTACTTC
14	TRBD1	TRBV28	TRBJ1-3	NA	CASSFGTAGNTIYF	TGTGCCAGCAGTTTTGGGACAGCCGGAAACACCATATATTTT
14	NA	TRBV10-3	TRBJ1-1	NA	CAISESDRRTEAFF	TGTGCCATCAGTGAGTCCGACAGGAGAACTGAAGCTTTCTTT
16	TRBD1	TRBV6-9	TRBJ2-1	NA	CASSYSRDRGRDEQFF	TGTGCCAGCAGTTATTCTAGGGACAGGGGGCGGGATGAGCAGTTCTTC
13	NA	TRBV18	TRBJ2-1	NA	CASSPPGGNEQFF	TGTGCCAGCTCACCCCCCGGCGGCAATGAGCAGTTCTTC
17	TRBD2	TRBV5-4	TRBJ2-1	NA	CASSLELWTSEYNEQFF	TGTGCCAGCAGCTTGGAACTGTGGACTAGCGAATACAATGAGCAGTTCTTC
18	TRBD2	TRBV4-2	TRBJ2-1	few	CASSQDLAGGPSDNEQFF	TGTGCCAGCAGCCAAGATCTAGCGGGAGGGCCCTCGGACAATGAGCAGTTCTTC
13	NA	TRBV12-3/TRBV12-4	TRBJ2-1	NA	CASSLNGGNEQFF	TGTGCCAGCAGTTTAAACGGAGGCAATGAGCAGTTCTTC
15	NA	TRBV9	TRBJ1-1	NA	CASSALQGRDTEAFF	TGTGCCAGCAGCGCCCTCCAGGGGAGGGACACTGAAGCTTTCTTT
14	NA	TRBV4-3	TRBJ1-6	NA	CASSQQGLGSPLHF	TGCGCCAGCAGCCAGCAGGGTCTAGGTTCACCCCTCCACTTT
15	TRBD1	TRBV6-5	TRBJ1-2	NA	CASSPAGQPNYGYTF	TGTGCCAGCAGTCCCGCGGGACAGCCGAACTATGGCTACACCTTC
16	NA	TRBV5-6	TRBJ2-1	NA	CASTPAPGLPGYEQFF	TGTGCCAGCACCCCAGCCCCGGGACTCCCGGGGTATGAGCAGTTCTTC
18	TRBD1	TRBV4-3	TRBJ1-2	few	CASSQEVGAGGLNYGYTF	TGCGCCAGCAGCCAAGAGGTCGGGGCAGGGGGTTTAAACTATGGCTACACCTTC
13	NA	TRBV7-9	TRBJ1-1	NA	CASSPGQNTEAFF	TGTGCCAGCAGCCCAGGACAGAACACTGAAGCTTTCTTT
13	NA	TRBV9	TRBJ1-1	NA	CASSAADRGEAFF	TGTGCCAGCAGCGCGGCGGACAGAGGGGAAGCTTTCTTT
14	NA	TRBV5-1	TRBJ2-1	NA	CASSLGASGNEQFF	TGCGCCAGCAGCTTAGGGGCCTCCGGCAATGAGCAGTTCTTC
13	NA	TRBV29-1	TRBJ2-2	NA	CSVGQGGGGELFF	TGCAGCGTTGGGCAGGGCGGCGGCGGGGAGCTGTTTTTT
18	TRBD2	TRBV6-2/TRBV6-3	TRBJ2-3	NA	CASSYSSSGGAYPDTQYF	TGTGCCAGCAGTTACTCGTCTAGCGGGGGGGCGTACCCAGATACGCAGTATTTT
14	TRBD1	TRBV5-1	TRBJ2-5	many	CASSRGQVGETQYF	TGCGCCAGCAGCCGAGGACAGGTTGGAGAGACCCAGTACTTC
15	NA	TRBV11-3	TRBJ2-3	NA	CASRRGQKDTDTQYF	TGTGCCAGCAGGCGCGGACAAAAGGACACAGATACGCAGTATTTT
14	NA	TRBV6-5	TRBJ1-4	NA	CASSSLGLNEKLFF	TGTGCCAGCAGTTCCTTGGGACTTAATGAAAAACTGTTTTTT
13	TRBD2	TRBV7-2	TRBJ2-1	NA	CASLAGGADEQFF	TGTGCCAGCTTGGCGGGAGGGGCCGATGAGCAGTTCTTC
15	NA	TRBV7-8	TRBJ1-5	once	CASSLAGTSNQPQHF	TGTGCCAGCAGCTTAGCTGGGACAAGTAATCAGCCCCAGCATTTT
18	TRBD1	TRBV7-9	TRBJ2-7	NA	CASSLAGLGTGDPYEQYF	TGTGCCAGCAGCTTAGCTGGACTTGGGACAGGGGACCCCTACGAGCAGTACTTC
16	TRBD2	TRBV5-1	TRBJ2-7	NA	CASSLDSSGSTLEQYF	TGCGCCAGCAGCTTGGACTCTAGCGGGTCCACCTTAGAGCAGTACTTC
13	NA	TRBV29-1	TRBJ2-1	many	CSVEESLNNEQFF	TGCAGCGTTGAAGAGAGTCTCAACAATGAGCAGTTCTTC
16	TRBD1	TRBV28	TRBJ1-5	NA	CASSLGGQGRGQPQHF	TGTGCCAGCAGTTTAGGGGGACAGGGCCGCGGTCAGCCCCAGCATTTT
14	TRBD1	TRBV11-2	TRBJ2-2	NA	CASNRQGAAGELFF	TGTGCCAGCAACCGACAGGGGGCTGCCGGGGAGCTGTTTTTT
17	TRBD2	TRBV6-2/TRBV6-3	TRBJ2-7	NA	CASSYPEGTSGSYEQYF	TGTGCCAGCAGTTACCCCGAAGGGACTAGCGGGAGCTACGAGCAGTACTTC
16	TRBD1	TRBV24-1	TRBJ1-5	NA	CATSDPRQGVNQPQHF	TGTGCCACCAGTGACCCTCGACAGGGTGTAAATCAGCCCCAGCATTTT
15	NA	TRBV21-1	TRBJ2-7	NA	CASSPRAFIRGEQYF	TGTGCCAGCAGTCCTCGGGCTTTTATAAGGGGCGAGCAGTACTTC
15	TRBD1	TRBV6-2/TRBV6-3	TRBJ1-1	NA	CASSYLGTGFEGTFF	TGTGCCAGCAGTTACCTTGGGACAGGTTTTGAGGGAACTTTCTTT
16	TRBD1	TRBV3-1/TRBV3-2	TRBJ2-5	NA	CASSSRKRGQQETQYF	TGTGCCAGCAGCTCCCGTAAGAGGGGGCAACAAGAGACCCAGTACTTC
11	NA	TRBV5-1	TRBJ2-1	NA	CASSFGDEQFF	TGCGCCAGCAGCTTCGGGGATGAGCAGTTCTTC
16	TRBD1	TRBV4-1	TRBJ1-2	NA	CASSQGRDRKAYGYTF	TGCGCCAGCAGCCAAGGCAGGGACAGGAAAGCCTATGGCTACACCTTC